This T cell receptor beta chain was sequenced for a study of patients and donors after allogeneic stem cell transplantation. This clonotype was detected a few times. Between the trimmed V and J ends, which lost 6 bases and 0 bases, there was a span of 21 bases. This CDR3 is 18 amino acids long. TCRdb reprocessed the RT-PCR reads with MiXCR, giving one entry per CDR3 protein. There are 150,000 to 200,000 distinct CDR3 sequences in the sample; around 30% occur only once, and roughly 3% lies in the top ten. This receptor was taken from a human donor who was either an allogeneic HSCT recipient or a stem cell or donor lymphocyte infusion donor (not recorded which). It is not recorded whose cells these are; they may come from a transplant donor. Sequences were obtained from blood, either unsorted or a sorted T cell fraction (not recorded which). This chain links TRBV12-3 or TRBV12-4 with TRBJ1-5; D may be TRBD1 (6 bases). This chain's CDR3 is CASSHRDNPHRSNQPQHF. CDR3 bases: TGTGCCAGCAGCCACCGGGACAATCCCCACCGTAGCAATCAGCCCCAGCATTTT.